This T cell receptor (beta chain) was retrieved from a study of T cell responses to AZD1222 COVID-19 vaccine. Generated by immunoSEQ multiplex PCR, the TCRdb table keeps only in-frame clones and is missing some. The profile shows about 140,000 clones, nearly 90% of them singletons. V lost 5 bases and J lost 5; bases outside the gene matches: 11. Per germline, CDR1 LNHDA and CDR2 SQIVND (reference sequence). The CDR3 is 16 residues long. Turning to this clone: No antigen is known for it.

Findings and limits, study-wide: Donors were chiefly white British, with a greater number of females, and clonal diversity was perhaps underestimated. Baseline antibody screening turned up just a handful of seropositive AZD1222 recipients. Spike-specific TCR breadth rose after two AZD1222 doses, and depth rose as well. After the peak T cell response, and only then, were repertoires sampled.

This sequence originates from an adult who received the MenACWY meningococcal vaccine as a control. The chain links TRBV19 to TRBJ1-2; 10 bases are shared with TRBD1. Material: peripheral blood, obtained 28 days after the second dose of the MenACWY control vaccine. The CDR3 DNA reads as TGTGCCAGTAGTCCGGACCCCCGGACAGGGGGATATGGCTACACCTTC. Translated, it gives CASSPDPRTGGYGYTF.